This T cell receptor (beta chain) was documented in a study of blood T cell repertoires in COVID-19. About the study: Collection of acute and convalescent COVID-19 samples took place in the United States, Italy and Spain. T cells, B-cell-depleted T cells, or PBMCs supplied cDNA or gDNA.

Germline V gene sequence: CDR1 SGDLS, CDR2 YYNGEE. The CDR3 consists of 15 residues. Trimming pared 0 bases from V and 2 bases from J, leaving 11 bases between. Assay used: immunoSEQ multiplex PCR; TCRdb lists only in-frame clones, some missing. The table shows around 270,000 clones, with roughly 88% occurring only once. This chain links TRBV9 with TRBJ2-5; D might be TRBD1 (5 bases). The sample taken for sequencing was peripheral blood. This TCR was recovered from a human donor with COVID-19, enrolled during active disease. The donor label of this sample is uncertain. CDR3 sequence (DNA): TGTGCCAGCAGCGTAGGGGGCCTCCCTCAAGAGACCCAGTACTTC. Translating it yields CASSVGGLPQETQYF.